This record covers a single T cell receptor beta chain. This clonotype was picked up many times. This receptor's antigen is unknown. The input lacks base qualities; no much larger clone sits a single base away. Including the terminal cysteine and phenylalanine, the CDR3 comprises 15 residues. Solely the CDR3 DNA is kept, with 45 bases framed from the first base. Germline trimming: 3 bases from V, 4 bases from J; junction bases outside gene matches: 5. The CDR1 and CDR2 encoded by the germline V gene (reference sequence) are LNHNV and YYDKDF. The sample belongs to a study of CD8+CD57+ T cells in acquired aplastic anemia (dated by TCRdb to the late 2010s). About the full investigation: On average, sorted CD4+ and CD8+ cells yielded about 3 ug of extracted DNA, with a range of roughly 0.17 to 27.4 ug. An average of about 10 million reads for CD4+ cells and approximately 11 million reads for CD8+ cells was obtained from healthy donor samples. Study-wide findings and limitations: Fewer than 35 CD8+ CDR3 sequences were found to be shared between patients and controls, but these sequences appeared to be highly expressed in patients and within the immunodominant clones of the patients. Patients and healthy controls showed no significant difference in CD8+ Simpson's diversity (P=0.060).

Genomic DNA served as template for TCR beta VDJ combination and CDR3 sequence profiling. An Illumina HiSeq 2000 was used for TCR repertoire sequencing. The authors' pipeline ran thus. TRBV/TRBJ rearrangement plots, CDR3 size and DJ length profiles, and Simpson's diversity index were used to assess repertoires. Whichever DNA sequence was most abundant in the deep sequencing data was defined as the immunodominant clone. CDR3 amino acid sequences were screened for sharing across subjects and were compared with published repertoires and the VDJdb database. TCRdb itself trimmed the public reads at Q25 with fastp, ran MiXCR and retained productive beta chains. Each CDR3 protein appears once, grouped with its most common genes and DNA. These V and J calls derive from TCRdb rather than the authors' analysis. The sample contains 200,000 to 250,000 distinct CDR3 sequences, 30% to 40% of them found a single time. The ten top clones hold around 1.1% of the sample.

TCR repertoires of sorted CD4+ and CD8+ blood T cells from severe aplastic anemia patients and healthy subjects were deep-sequenced in the study. Ficoll-Paque density gradient centrifugation was used to isolate peripheral blood mononuclear cells. Before DNA was extracted, CD4+ and CD8+ T cells were sorted using either FACS or magnetic beads. The specimen sequenced was sorted CD4+, CD8+, or CD8+CD57+ T cells (not recorded which) from PBMCs. The chain joins TRBV15 to TRBJ1-4; 7 bases in between match TRBD1. This sequence originates from a human donor in good health, serving as a control. The DNA reads TGTGCCACCAGCAGCTCCGGGACAGTTAATGAAAAACTGTTTTTT. It is translated as CATSSSGTVNEKLFF.